These 13 T cell receptor beta chains share one sample of origin, sequenced in a study of blood T cell repertoires in COVID-19. TCRdb's copy holds only in-frame clones and misses some; the assay was immunoSEQ multiplex PCR. The data hold around 300,000 clones, with approximately 86% observed a single time. Sample: peripheral blood. Receptors originate from an older woman with COVID-19, enrolled during active disease.

This sequence joins TRBV18 and TRBJ2-7; unclear D gene. V dropped 4 bases and J dropped 5 bases, with 9 bases sitting between them. The CDR3 is made up of 12 amino acids. Per germline, CDR1 KGHSH and CDR2 LQKENI. CDR3 protein: CASSQASNEQYF. CDR3 bases: TGTGCCAGCTCACAAGCCTCGAACGAGCAGTACTTC.

This clone was detected a few times. The chain combines TRBV24-1 with TRBJ2-2; TRBD1 matches 10 bases. Trimming took 4 bases from V and 4 from J; bases not matched to a gene: 5. This CDR3 is 16 amino acids long. Germline V gene data show CDR1 as KGHDR and CDR2 as SFDVKD. In nucleotides, the CDR3 is TGTGCCACCAGTGACACGACAGGGGGCGGCACCGGGGAGCTGTTTTTT. Protein product: CATSDTTGGGTGELFF.

This chain links TRBV4-3 with TRBJ2-2; no reliable D call. V was cut by 0 bases and J by 6 bases, with 11 bases left in between. The length of the CDR3 is 15 residues. Per germline, CDR1 LGHNA and CDR2 YSLEER. Here the CDR3 reads CASSQDRTEPGELFF. The CDR3 DNA follows: TGCGCCAGCAGCCAAGATAGAACAGAGCCCGGGGAGCTGTTTTTT.

The chain recombines TRBV9 with TRBJ2-5; tentative D call: TRBD2 (6 bases). The CDR3 sequence is 13 residues long. Germline CDR1 and CDR2: SGDLS and YYNGEE. The V and J ends lost 1 base and 5 bases respectively, with 9 bases between them. The CDR3 loop is CASSVRGAETQYF. CDR3 coding DNA: TGTGCCAGCAGCGTACGCGGGGCTGAGACCCAGTACTTC. Combining the CDR3 with reference TRBV9 and TRBJ2-5 gives the whole variable domain DSGVTQTPKHLITATGQRVTLRCSPRSGDLSVYWYQQSLDQGLQFLIQYYNGEERAKGNILERFSAQQFPDLHSELNLSSLELGDSALYFCASSVRGAETQYFGPGTRLLVL.

The chain combines TRBV21-1 with TRBJ1-3. TRBV21-1 is deemed a pseudogene. This CDR3 is 18 amino acids long. CDR3 DNA sequence: TGTGCCAGCAGCCCAAAAACGGGGTTCAGATCCCCCGGAAACACCATATATTTT. Translating it yields CASSPKTGFRSPGNTIYF.

The V gene is TRBV4-3, the J gene TRBJ1-2; possible D gene TRBD1, 6 bases. Germline V gene lookup returns CDR1 LGHNA and CDR2 YSLEER. Trimming removed 0 bases from V and 8 bases from J, with 13 bases in between. CDR3 length: 14 amino acids. The CDR3 DNA follows: TGCGCCAGCAGCCAAGATCTGGGGGCGCGGGGCTACACCTTC. Translation: CASSQDLGARGYTF.

The rearrangement uses TRBV2 and TRBJ1-1, with D possibly being TRBD1 (6 bases). The V end lost 7 bases, the J end lost 0 bases, and 12 bases lay between the germline ends. This CDR3 region has 14 residues. Germline V lookup: CDR1 SNHLY, CDR2 FYNNEI. CDR3 residues: CASTGQLVNTEAFF. The CDR3 region has the DNA TGTGCCAGCACCGGACAGCTGGTGAACACTGAAGCTTTCTTT. The full variable domain, its missing parts supplied by reference TRBV2 and TRBJ1-1, is EPEVTQTPSHQVTQMGQEVILRCVPISNHLYFYWYRQILGQKVEFLVSFYNNEISEKSEIFDDQFSVERPDGSNFTLKIRSTKLEDSAMYFCASTGQLVNTEAFFGQGTRLTVV.

The rearrangement uses TRBV28 and TRBJ1-2, with 8 nucleotides matching TRBD1. Per the germline V gene, CDR1 is MDHEN and CDR2 is SYDVKM. J was trimmed by 3 bases and V by 5 bases; bases with no gene match: 8. The CDR3 is 15 residues long. CDR3 loop: CASSPLRDRHYGYTF. In nucleotides, the CDR3 is TGTGCCAGCAGTCCCCTCCGGGACAGGCACTATGGCTACACCTTC.

The chain is built from TRBV5-4 and TRBJ1-6; 8 nucleotides align to TRBD1. Germline V CDR1 and CDR2: SGHNT, YYREEE (reference sequence). The V and J ends lost 3 bases and 7 bases, in that order; junction bases with no gene match: 6. This CDR3 comprises 15 residues. In DNA form, the CDR3 reads TGTGCCAGCAGCTACAGCCAGGGGGCAAATTCACCCCTCCACTTT. Amino acids: CASSYSQGANSPLHF. The full variable domain, in which reference TRBV5-4 and TRBJ1-6 provide the parts outside the CDR3, is ETGVTQSPTHLIKTRGQQVTLRCSSQSGHNTVSWYQQALGQGPQFIFQYYREEENGRGNFPPRFSGLQFPNYSSELNVNALELDDSALYLCASSYSQGANSPLHFGNGTRLTVT.

This chain joins TRBV7-8 and TRBJ1-1; 7 bases are a match to TRBD1. Looked up from germline, CDR1 is SGHVS and CDR2 is FQNEAQ. V shed 1 base, J shed 3 bases, and the junction held 5 bases outside the gene matches. The CDR3 is 15 amino acids. CDR3 sequence: CASSLVATGYTEAFF. In nucleotides, the CDR3 is TGTGCCAGCAGCTTAGTGGCGACAGGGTACACTGAAGCTTTCTTT.

This rearrangement joins TRBV10-3 to TRBJ2-5; 11 nucleotides match TRBD1. The CDR3 length is 15 residues. V was pared by 6 bases and J by 1 base, with 4 bases of the junction left unmatched. Germline assignment: CDR1 ENHRY and CDR2 SYGVKD. In DNA form, the CDR3 reads TGTGCCATCAGGCCGGGACAGGGGGGCCAAGAGACCCAGTACTTC. This gives the protein CAIRPGQGGQETQYF.

The rearrangement links TRBV3-1 (or the pseudogene TRBV3-2) to TRBJ1-2; D might be TRBD1 (6 bases). Germline assignment: CDR1 LGHDT and CDR2 YNNKEL (reference sequence). Trimming cost V 0 bases and J 4 bases, with 15 bases left between them. The length of the CDR3 is 16 residues. As DNA, the CDR3 is TGTGCCAGCAGCCAAGATCGGGGGGCGCGGGGCTATGGCTACACCTTC. Its protein is CASSQDRGARGYGYTF.

The V gene is TRBV12-3 or TRBV12-4, the J gene TRBJ2-5; D remains unclear. V shed 2 bases and J shed 5 bases, with 6 bases lying between them. The CDR3 contains 12 residues. The CDR3 DNA reads as TGTGCCAGCAGTTTACGGGTCGAGACCCAGTACTTC. Translation gives CASSLRVETQYF.